A selection of T cell receptor beta chains follows, all from one sample in a study of blood T cell repertoires in COVID-19. Assay used: immunoSEQ multiplex PCR; TCRdb lists only in-frame clones, some missing. Among roughly 410,000 clones, roughly 90% were seen once, and the ten largest hold roughly 1.2%. The specimen sequenced was peripheral blood. These receptors all come from a middle-aged man with acute or convalescent COVID-19. The CDR3 runs from the conserved cysteine through the conserved F or W. The order of the fields is J gene, D gene, V gene, CDR3 protein. A D gene is named only where the DNA matches it firmly.

TRBJ1-3 TRBD1 TRBV6-6 CASSSWTGGGNTIYF
TRBJ1-5 TRBD1 TRBV7-2 CASSLDRGSNQPQHF
TRBJ2-7 - TRBV11-2 CASSGLRINAYEQYF
TRBJ2-5 TRBD2 TRBV7-6 CASSLASSGEETQYF
TRBJ2-7 - TRBV27 CASSSDQESSYEQYF
TRBJ1-1 TRBD1 TRBV7-2 CASSTTGGTEAFF
TRBJ1-2 - TRBV2 CASSVSQNKGYTF
TRBJ1-2 - TRBV11-2 CASSPPGGIGYGYTF
TRBJ1-2 - TRBV4-1 CASSQELGRGESGYTF
TRBJ2-3 - TRBV10-3 CAISNLQGTDTQYF
TRBJ2-2 - TRBV6-5 CASSSTANTGELFF